The table lists the clone carrying this TCR beta chain with a few counts. The time point is: blood at routine non-recurrence follow-up after resection. Sequencing covered unsorted whole RNA taken from tumor, nontumor lung or frozen PBMC. Deletions cut 6 bases from V and 4 bases from J, with 13 bases between. The CDR3 runs 14 residues. This specimen comes from a study of spatial heterogeneity in lung cancer. TCRdb re-called the 5' RACE reads through MiXCR, storing one row per CDR3 protein. The sample records around 100,000 distinct CDR3 sequences, more than 10% being singletons. Sequences were derived from PBMCs, sampled at follow-up. The receptor comes from a female donor with early-stage non-small cell lung cancer. The chain is built from TRBV12-3 or TRBV12-4 and TRBJ1-5, with D perhaps matching TRBD1 (5 bases). The CDR3 loop reads CASSPEGINQPQHF. The CDR3 DNA is TGTGCCAGCAGCCCGGAGGGGATTAATCAGCCCCAGCATTTT.